The T cell receptor (beta chain) under discussion was sequenced for a study of glioma-infiltrating T cells after dendritic cell vaccination. The repertoire was sequenced with immunoSEQ multiplex PCR; TCRdb's copy has only in-frame clones and lacks some. The data hold tens of thousands of clones, with roughly 80% observed a single time. The specimen was blood, collected before dendritic cell vaccination. The clonotype originates from a human donor with glioblastoma.

For the CDR3, the DNA is TGTGCCAGCTCGGCAGACAGGGTTAGGGCTGAAGCTTTCTTT. As protein: CASSADRVRAEAFF. The chain combines TRBV18 with TRBJ1-1; 7 bases match TRBD1. Trimming removed 6 bases from V and 6 bases from J; junction bases left unmatched: 10. This CDR3 spans 14 amino acids. Germline V gene lookup returns CDR1 KGHSH and CDR2 LQKENI.